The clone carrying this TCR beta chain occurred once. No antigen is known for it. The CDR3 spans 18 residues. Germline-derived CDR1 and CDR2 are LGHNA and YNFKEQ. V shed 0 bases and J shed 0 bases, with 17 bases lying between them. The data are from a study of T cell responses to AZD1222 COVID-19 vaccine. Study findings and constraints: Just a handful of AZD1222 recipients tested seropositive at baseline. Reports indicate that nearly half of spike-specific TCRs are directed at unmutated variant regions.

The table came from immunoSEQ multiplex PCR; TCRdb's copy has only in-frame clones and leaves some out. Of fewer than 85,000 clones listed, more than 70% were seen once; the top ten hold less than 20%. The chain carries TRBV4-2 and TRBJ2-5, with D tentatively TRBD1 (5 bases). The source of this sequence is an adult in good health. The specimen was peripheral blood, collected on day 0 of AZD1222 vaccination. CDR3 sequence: CASSQELQGGPYQETQYF. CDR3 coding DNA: TGTGCCAGCAGCCAAGAACTCCAGGGCGGACCGTACCAAGAGACCCAGTACTTC.